Each of the 22 T cell receptor beta chains below was sequenced from the same sample in a study of T cell repertoires in cytomegalovirus infection. TCRdb analysed the reads with MiXCR anew, one entry per CDR3 protein. The table shows around 900,000 distinct CDR3 sequences, with about 33% occurring only once. Antigens of these TCRs are unknown. This specimen consisted of cultured CD8+ T cells from PBMCs, obtained from culture after CMV antigen stimulation. All receptors come from a human donor in good health (CMV status not recorded). Some clones in this sample may be carry-over from other donors' samples.

Comments on this clonotype: Just one base apart from a much larger clone, this may be a read error. The gene calls are TRBV6-2 or TRBV6-3 and TRBJ2-1, with no clear D. Germline-derived CDR1 and CDR2 are MNHEY and SVGEGT. The CDR3 spans 17 residues. V lost 4 bases and J 4 bases, leaving 20 bases between the germline ends. The CDR3: CASSSQIPSTVYNEQFF. For the CDR3, the DNA is TGTGCCAGCAGTTCCCAGATTCCCTCTACAGTTTACAATGAGCAGTTCTTC.

This clonotype was detected ten times or more. The V gene is TRBV6-5, the J gene TRBJ2-3, with D perhaps given as TRBD1 or TRBD2 (6 bases each). The CDR3 spans 15 residues. Trimming shortened V by 0 bases and J by 1 base, and 8 bases separated the two germline ends. The germline V gene has CDR1 MNHEY and CDR2 SVGAGI. The chain's CDR3 is CASSYSRGGTDTQYF. CDR3 bases: TGTGCCAGCAGTTACTCGAGGGGGGGCACAGATACGCAGTATTTT.

The chain uses TRBV19 and TRBJ2-3; D not resolved. V was trimmed by 3 bases and J by 2 bases, leaving 9 bases between them. The CDR3 is made up of 14 amino acids. Germline CDR1 reads LNHDA; CDR2 reads SQIVND (reference sequence). This CDR3 reads CASSIEANTDTQYF. In DNA form, the CDR3 reads TGTGCCAGTAGTATTGAGGCAAACACAGATACGCAGTATTTT.

This clonotype was recorded at least ten times. The chain uses TRBV7-2 and TRBJ2-4; 16 bases agree with TRBD2. V lost 5 bases, J lost 1 base, and 8 bases stayed unmatched. The CDR3 spans 19 residues. The germline gives CDR1 SGHTA, CDR2 FQGNSA. The CDR3 region has the DNA TGTGCCAGCAGCCCACCCGGGACTAGCGGGGGGGCGGCCAAAAACATTCAGTACTTC. Translated, it gives CASSPPGTSGGAAKNIQYF.

This clonotype was counted many times. The chain joins TRBV12-3 or TRBV12-4 to TRBJ1-1; D is unclear. Trimming removed 6 bases from V and 1 base from J, with 6 bases in between. CDR3 length equals 12 residues. CDR3 nucleotide sequence: TGTGCCAGCAGCTTAAGGAACACTGAAGCTTTCTTT. This gives the protein CASSLRNTEAFF.

This chain joins TRBV2 and TRBJ1-2; TRBD1 might be the D (6 bases). V dropped 11 bases and J dropped 5 bases, with 18 bases sitting between them. Germline V lookup: CDR1 SNHLY, CDR2 FYNNEI. This CDR3 region has 13 residues. In nucleotides, the CDR3 is TGTGCCGCCCAGGACAGCCGTCTTTATGGCTACACCTTC. Translating gives CAAQDSRLYGYTF.

The sample holds many counts of this clonotype. This chain uses TRBV7-2 with TRBJ1-4; D possibly corresponds to TRBD1 (5 bases). CDR1 SGHTA and CDR2 FQGNSA come from the germline V gene. V lost 3 bases, J lost 7 bases, and 12 bases lay in between. The CDR3 length is 14 residues. The CDR3 spells CASSFAGGIEKLFF. In nucleotides, the CDR3 is TGTGCCAGCAGCTTTGCGGGGGGGATTGAAAAACTGTTTTTT.

V is TRBV11-2 and J is TRBJ1-1; D remains unclear. This CDR3 spans 14 amino acids. Between the trimmed V and J ends, which lost 3 bases and 5 bases, there was a span of 13 bases. Germline V gene sequence: CDR1 SGHAT, CDR2 FQNNGV. The CDR3 nucleotides read TGTGCCAGCAGCTTGCGAGGAGATGAAACTGAAGCTTTCTTT. Protein product: CASSLRGDETEAFF.

This chain joins TRBV6-2 or TRBV6-3 and TRBJ2-1, with 10 bases aligning to TRBD2. Trimming took 0 bases from V and 9 from J; bases not matched to a gene: 11. This CDR3 contains 17 residues. CDR1 is MNHEY and CDR2 is SVGEGT in the germline V gene. Here the CDR3 DNA reads TGTGCCAGCAGTTACTCGAGAGGGAGCGGGGGGGCGTTTGAGCAGTTCTTC. It encodes CASSYSRGSGGAFEQFF.

Only a few counts were recorded for this clonotype. V gene TRBV6-1 combines with J gene TRBJ1-6; D is perhaps TRBD1 (6 bases). Trimming shortened V by 5 bases and J by 11 bases, and 22 bases separated the two germline ends. The length of the CDR3 is 16 residues. Germline CDR1 is MNHNS and CDR2 is SASEGT. CDR3 nucleotide sequence: TGTGCCAGCAGTCAAGGGACAAGGCCAAAGATGACACCCCTCCACTTT. Protein sequence: CASSQGTRPKMTPLHF.

V usage is TRBV11-1 and J usage is TRBJ1-1, with unresolved D. CDR3 length: 15 residues. V was pared by 1 base and J by 4 bases, with 13 bases between. The germline CDR1 and CDR2 sequences are SGHAT and FQDESV (reference sequence). The CDR3 is CASSLETIVSTEAFF. The DNA of the CDR3 is TGTGCCAGCAGCTTAGAGACAATTGTGAGCACTGAAGCTTTCTTT.

This clonotype was seen more than once but under ten times. The genes are TRBV7-6 and TRBJ2-4; possible D gene TRBD2, 6 bases. This CDR3 contains 15 residues. V dropped 0 bases and J dropped 3 bases, with 9 bases sitting between them. Germline values: CDR1 SGHVS, CDR2 FNYEAQ. CDR3 sequence reads: CASSLARLGKNIQYF. The CDR3, as DNA: TGTGCCAGCAGCTTAGCTCGACTAGGCAAAAACATTCAGTACTTC.

This clonotype has just a few counts. The J gene is TRBJ2-3, the V gene TRBV13; 8 bases map to TRBD2. The V gene's germline CDR1 is PRHDT and CDR2 FYEKMQ (reference sequence). The CDR3 spans 16 residues. The ends lost 4 bases at V and 4 bases at J; junction bases unmatched: 10. The CDR3 bases are TGTGCCAGCAGCTCCCTCCGGGGGGGCCTTTCAGATACGCAGTATTTT. Protein: CASSSLRGGLSDTQYF.

This rearrangement joins TRBV2 to TRBJ2-6; 7 bases align to TRBD1. Germline lookup yields CDR1 SNHLY and CDR2 FYNNEI. CDR3 length equals 19 residues. The junction had 14 bases not matched to a gene; V was cut back by 6 bases and J by 0 bases. In DNA form, the CDR3 reads TGTGCCAGCAGCGGCGCCCCACAGGGGTTCTCCTCTGGGGCCAACGTCCTGACTTTC. This translates into CASSGAPQGFSSGANVLTF.

The rearrangement uses TRBV6-1 and TRBJ2-7; 7 nucleotides agree with TRBD1. The germline V gene has CDR1 MNHNS and CDR2 SASEGT. Trimming took 4 bases from V and 3 from J; bases not matched to a gene: 6. This CDR3 has 14 residues. CDR3: CASSARDSYYEQYV. CDR3 sequence (DNA): TGTGCCAGCAGTGCAAGGGACAGTTACTACGAGCAGTACGTC.

The V and J genes are TRBV6-2 or TRBV6-3 and TRBJ2-7, with 11 positions matching TRBD2. This CDR3 region has 15 residues. With 1 base clipped from V and 5 bases from J, the junction kept 4 bases outside the gene matches. Germline lookup yields CDR1 MNHEY and CDR2 SVGEGT. The CDR3 protein is CASSYLGLAAHEQYV. CDR3 nucleotides: TGTGCCAGCAGTTACTTGGGACTAGCGGCGCACGAGCAGTACGTC.

This clonotype showed up just a few times. The V gene is TRBV29-1, the J gene TRBJ2-1; TRBD2 matches 12 bases. This CDR3 is built from 18 residues. CDR1 is SQVTM, CDR2 ANQGSEA, per germline. After removal of 1 base from V and 0 bases from J, the junction contained 7 bases not matched to a gene. The CDR3 DNA sequence: TGCAGCGTTGAAGGAAGACTAGCGGGGGACCTCTCCTACAATGAGCAGTTCTTC. Protein product: CSVEGRLAGDLSYNEQFF.

This chain connects TRBV5-6 to TRBJ2-7; 15 positions agree with TRBD2. CDR1 SGHDT and CDR2 YYEEEE come from the germline V gene. Trimming at V came to 4 bases and at J to 1 base, leaving 6 bases not matched to a gene. The CDR3 consists of 17 residues. CDR3: CASSIGLAGGLSYEQYV. DNA of the CDR3: TGTGCCAGCAGCATTGGACTAGCGGGGGGGTTGTCCTACGAGCAGTACGTC.

The chain couples TRBV12-3 or TRBV12-4 to TRBJ1-5; perhaps TRBD1 as D (6 bases). The CDR3 sequence is 17 residues long. V was pared by 3 bases and J by 6 bases, with 21 bases between. In DNA, the CDR3 is TGTGCCAGCAGTTTTATTGGGATGCGGGGGCTCGGTCAGCCCCAGCATTTT. Translation: CASSFIGMRGLGQPQHF.

V is TRBV7-6 and J is TRBJ2-5; D remains ambiguous. V lost 1 base and J 5 bases, leaving 14 bases between the germline ends. The CDR3 covers 15 residues. The germline V gene encodes CDR1 SGHVS and CDR2 FNYEAQ. The CDR3 loop reads CASSLEVDPRETQYF. CDR3 DNA: TGTGCCAGCAGCTTAGAGGTAGACCCTAGGGAGACCCAGTACTTC.

This clonotype was seen a few times. The chain carries TRBV5-5 and TRBJ2-3, with TRBD2 matching over 8 bases. Germline-derived CDR1 and CDR2 are SGHKS and YYEKEE (reference sequence). The J segment lost 4 bases and the V segment lost 1 base, leaving 8 bases of the junction unmatched. The CDR3 has 16 residues. This CDR3 is CASSLWGSGGADTQYF. DNA of the CDR3: TGTGCCAGCAGCTTGTGGGGGTCGGGGGGGGCAGATACGCAGTATTTT.

The genes are TRBV5-4 and TRBJ2-5; D may match TRBD1 or TRBD2 (8 bases each). In germline, CDR1 is SGHNT, CDR2 YYREEE (reference sequence). This CDR3 has 15 residues. Trimming took 4 bases from V and 5 from J, leaving 18 bases between them. The CDR3 coding sequence is TGTGCCAGCAGCCCCGGGACAGGCGGGGGGGAGACCCAGTACTTC. This codes for CASSPGTGGGETQYF.